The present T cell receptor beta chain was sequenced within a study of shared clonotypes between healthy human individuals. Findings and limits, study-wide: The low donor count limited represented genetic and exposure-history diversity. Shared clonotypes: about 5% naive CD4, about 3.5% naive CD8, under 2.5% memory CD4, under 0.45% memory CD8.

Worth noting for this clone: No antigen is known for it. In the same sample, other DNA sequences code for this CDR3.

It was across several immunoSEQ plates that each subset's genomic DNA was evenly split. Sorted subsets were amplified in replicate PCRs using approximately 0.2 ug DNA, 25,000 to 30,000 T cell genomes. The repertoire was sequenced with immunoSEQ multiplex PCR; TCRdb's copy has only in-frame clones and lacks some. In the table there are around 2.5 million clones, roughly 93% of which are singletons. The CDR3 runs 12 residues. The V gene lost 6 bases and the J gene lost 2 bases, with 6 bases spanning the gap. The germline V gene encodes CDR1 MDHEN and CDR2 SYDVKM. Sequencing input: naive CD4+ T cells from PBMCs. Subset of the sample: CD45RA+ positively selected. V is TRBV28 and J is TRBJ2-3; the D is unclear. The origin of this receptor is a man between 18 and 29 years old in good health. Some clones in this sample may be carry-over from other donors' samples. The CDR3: CASSPYTDTQYF. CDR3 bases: TGTGCCAGCAGCCCCTACACAGATACGCAGTATTTT. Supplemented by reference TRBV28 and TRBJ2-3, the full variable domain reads DVKVTQSSRYLVKRTGEKVFLECVQDMDHENMFWYRQDPGLGLRLIYFSYDVKMKEKGDIPEGYSVSREKKERFSLILESASTNQTSMYLCASSPYTDTQYFGPGTRLTVL.